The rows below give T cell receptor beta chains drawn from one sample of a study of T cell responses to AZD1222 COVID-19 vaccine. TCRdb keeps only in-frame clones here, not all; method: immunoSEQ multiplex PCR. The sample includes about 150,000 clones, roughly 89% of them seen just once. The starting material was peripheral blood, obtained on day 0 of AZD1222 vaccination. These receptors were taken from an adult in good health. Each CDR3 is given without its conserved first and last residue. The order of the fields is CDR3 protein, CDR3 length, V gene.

ASSFQATEAF | 10 | TRBV5-4
ASSVRGDEQF | 10 | TRBV9
ASSSTGTNYGYT | 12 | TRBV6-5
ASSLRGESNQPQH | 13 | TRBV5-1
ASSLEPTSVLGEQF | 14 | TRBV9
ASSRRTGDGSNQPQH | 15 | TRBV13
ASSIDSGTDYNEQF | 14 | TRBV19
ATGHGSPEAF | 10 | TRBV15
ASSQDPGPVNTGELF | 15 | TRBV4-1
ASRGTVNTEAF | 11 | TRBV12-3/TRBV12-4
ASRGPGSPLH | 10 | TRBV2
ASRKGTGGSGELF | 13 | TRBV9
ASSLRGGNQPQH | 12 | TRBV7-2
ASSFPFIWGTDTEAF | 15 | TRBV28
ASSPVGAPYEQY | 12 | TRBV5-4
ASSKWGGKGNTIY | 13 | TRBV21-1
ASSLDKQAYGYT | 12 | TRBV7-2
ASSFYGTSGRGEQF | 14 | TRBV27
ASRLLGENTIY | 11 | TRBV7-9
ASSQGDQVYGYT | 12 | TRBV4-2
ASSLVGTSGTYNEQF | 15 | TRBV7-2
ATSRDRGHNQPQH | 13 | TRBV15
ASSLVRGTEQY | 11 | TRBV11-2
ASSPRQAVKLF | 11 | TRBV18
ASSPESFYGYT | 11 | TRBV11-2
ASSLGTGYNQPQH | 13 | TRBV27